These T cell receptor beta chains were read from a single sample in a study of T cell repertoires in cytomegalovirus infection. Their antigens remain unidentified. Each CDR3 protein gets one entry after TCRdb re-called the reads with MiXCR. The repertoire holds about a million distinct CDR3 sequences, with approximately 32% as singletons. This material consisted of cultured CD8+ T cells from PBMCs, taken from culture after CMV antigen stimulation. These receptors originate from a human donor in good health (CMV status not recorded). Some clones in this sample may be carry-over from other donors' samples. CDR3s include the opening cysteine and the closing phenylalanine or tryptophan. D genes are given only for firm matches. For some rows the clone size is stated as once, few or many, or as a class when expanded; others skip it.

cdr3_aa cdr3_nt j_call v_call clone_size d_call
CASSRGTGFRSGYTF TGTGCCAGCAGCCGCGGAACAGGGTTTAGATCCGGCTACACCTTC TRBJ1-2 TRBV13 - -
CASSHWGSQATLLNTEAFF TGTGCCAGCAGCCACTGGGGGTCACAGGCGACCCTTCTGAACACTGAAGCTTTCTTT TRBJ1-1 TRBV4-2 - -
CASSYKSSEKLFF TGTGCCAGCAGTTACAAAAGTTCTGAAAAACTGTTTTTT TRBJ1-4 TRBV6-6 few -
CASSLPLQREQETQYF TGTGCCAGCAGCTTACCCCTCCAGCGGGAACAAGAGACCCAGTACTTC TRBJ2-5 TRBV7-9 many TRBD2
CSVDGDRLLAAPYNEQFF TGCAGCGTTGATGGGGACAGATTACTAGCGGCGCCATACAATGAGCAGTTCTTC TRBJ2-1 TRBV29-1 - -
CSAKLRDRVAGELFF TGCAGTGCTAAGCTTCGGGACAGGGTCGCCGGGGAGCTGTTTTTT TRBJ2-2 TRBV20-1 - TRBD1
CASSQGRNSNQPQHF TGTGCCAGCAGCCAGGGACGGAATAGCAATCAGCCCCAGCATTTT TRBJ1-5 TRBV3-1 - -
CASSLQGAGAQPQHF TGTGCCAGCAGTTTACAAGGGGCCGGGGCTCAGCCCCAGCATTTT TRBJ1-5 TRBV27 few -
CASRRGLVGTGELFF TGTGCCAGCAGACGGGGACTAGTGGGCACCGGGGAGCTGTTTTTT TRBJ2-2 TRBV6-6 - TRBD2
CASSYSVPGSYEQYF TGTGCCAGCAGTTACTCTGTGCCAGGGTCCTACGAGCAGTACTTC TRBJ2-7 TRBV6-6 - -
CASGGLPGTVYNEQFF TGTGCTAGTGGTGGCCTACCCGGGACAGTTTACAATGAGCAGTTCTTC TRBJ2-1 TRBV12-5 few TRBD1
CVSSLGTGVIQETQYF TGTGTCAGCAGTCTTGGGACAGGGGTGATTCAAGAGACCCAGTACTTC TRBJ2-5 TRBV6-6 - TRBD1
CASSPVRGEKLFF TGTGCCAGCAGCCCCGTGAGGGGGGAAAAACTGTTTTTT TRBJ1-4 TRBV7-9 - -
CASRGGRLNTEAFF TGTGCCAGCAGAGGGGGACGGTTGAACACTGAAGCTTTCTTT TRBJ1-1 TRBV6-2/TRBV6-3 - -
CASSYSARENTEAFF TGTGCCAGCAGTTACTCGGCCAGGGAGAACACTGAAGCTTTCTTT TRBJ1-1 TRBV6-2/TRBV6-3 - -
CASSPFSGGVNTQYF TGTGCCAGCAGCCCCTTTAGCGGGGGGGTTAATACGCAGTATTTT TRBJ2-3 TRBV9 few TRBD2
CASSQDPAATLNEQFF TGCGCCAGCAGCCAAGATCCCGCGGCTACCCTCAATGAGCAGTTCTTC TRBJ2-1 TRBV4-3 - -
CASSFERGRDNEQFF TGTGCCAGCAGTTTCGAGCGGGGGAGAGACAATGAGCAGTTCTTC TRBJ2-1 TRBV6-6 - TRBD2
CASSLPDRVGEGYTF TGTGCCAGCAGTTTACCGGACAGGGTTGGTGAAGGCTACACCTTC TRBJ1-2 TRBV28 few TRBD1
CASRYQETQYF TGTGCCAGCCGATACCAAGAGACCCAGTACTTC TRBJ2-5 TRBV18 many -
CASSNPGQGGTEAFF TGTGCCAGCAGTAATCCTGGACAGGGTGGCACTGAAGCTTTCTTT TRBJ1-1 TRBV7-6 - TRBD1
CATSRDRYTEAFF TGTGCCACCAGCAGAGATCGGTACACTGAAGCTTTCTTT TRBJ1-1 TRBV15 - -
CASSLRQGLSYGYTF TGTGCCAGCAGTTTGCGTCAGGGACTGTCTTATGGCTACACCTTC TRBJ1-2 TRBV28 - -
CASSLPDRNGNTIYF TGTGCCAGCAGCTTACCCGACAGAAACGGAAACACCATATATTTT TRBJ1-3 TRBV7-9 - -
CASSGGGGVSTDTQYF TGTGCCAGCAGCGGTGGTGGGGGGGTTAGCACAGATACGCAGTATTTT TRBJ2-3 TRBV7-8 many TRBD2
CASSLSETNEQFF TGTGCCAGCAGCTTATCCGAGACCAATGAGCAGTTCTTC TRBJ2-1 TRBV7-8 many -
CASSPDRLPLNEQFF TGTGCCAGCAGCCCGGACAGGCTCCCTTTGAATGAGCAGTTCTTC TRBJ2-1 TRBV6-1 few TRBD1
CASRSGGDSEQFF TGTGCCAGCAGGAGCGGGGGGGACAGTGAGCAGTTCTTC TRBJ2-1 TRBV12-3/TRBV12-4 few TRBD2
CASSQGPLRDTIMSSGANVLTF TGCGCCAGCAGCCAAGGACCGTTGCGGGACACCATCATGAGCTCTGGGGCCAACGTCCTGACTTTC TRBJ2-6 TRBV4-1 - -
CSVEGPELAKNIQYF TGCAGCGTTGAAGGGCCAGAACTAGCCAAAAACATTCAGTACTTC TRBJ2-4 TRBV29-1 - -
CATSDLRLAGGNEQFF TGTGCCACCAGTGATTTGAGGCTAGCGGGGGGCAATGAGCAGTTCTTC TRBJ2-1 TRBV24-1 - TRBD2